The 13 T cell receptor beta chains reported below all come from one sample, sequenced in a study of blood T cell repertoires in COVID-19. TCRdb keeps only in-frame clones here, not all; method: immunoSEQ multiplex PCR. This sample has about 110,000 clones, with 80% found just once. Input material: peripheral blood. Source of these receptors: a man aged 70-80 years with acute or convalescent COVID-19.

The chain recombines TRBV24-1 with TRBJ2-2; 8 bases are shared with TRBD1. This CDR3 spans 16 amino acids. The germline gives CDR1 KGHDR, CDR2 SFDVKD. J gave up 1 base and V 2 bases, and 2 bases lay outside the gene matches. Here the CDR3 reads CATSDYGTGNTGELFF. In DNA form, the CDR3 reads TGTGCCACCAGTGATTATGGGACAGGGAACACCGGGGAGCTGTTTTTT.

The chain couples TRBV7-3 to TRBJ2-5; TRBD2 aligns across 8 bases. The germline gives CDR1 SGHTA, CDR2 FQGTGA. The junction had 5 bases not matched to a gene; V was cut back by 4 bases and J by 4 bases. This CDR3 contains 14 residues. The DNA for the CDR3 is TGTGCCAGCAGCTCACGGGAGGGGGGAGAGACCCAGTACTTC. Its translation: CASSSREGGETQYF.

In its sample, this clone was seen a few times. The chain links TRBV2 to TRBJ1-2; 9 nucleotides line up with TRBD1. The trim removed 5 bases at V and 6 bases at J, leaving 4 bases unmatched. The CDR3 is 13 amino acids. Germline V gene sequence: CDR1 SNHLY, CDR2 FYNNEI. CDR3 coding DNA: TGTGCCAGCAGTAGGACAGGGGAGGATGGCTACACCTTC. This sequence encodes CASSRTGEDGYTF.

This clone has more than one count but fewer than ten. The chain uses TRBV18 and TRBJ1-1; D gene uncertain. Trimming removed 1 base from V and 2 bases from J, with 11 bases in between. CDR1 and CDR2 (germline): KGHSH, LQKENI. The length of the CDR3 is 15 residues. This chain's CDR3 is CASSPRQAPNTEAFF. CDR3 bases: TGTGCCAGCTCACCACGGCAGGCCCCAAACACTGAAGCTTTCTTT.

The chain uses TRBV6-1 and TRBJ1-3; D not certain. Germline V gives CDR1 MNHNS, CDR2 SASEGT. Trimming cost V 6 bases and J 5 bases, with 2 bases left between them. The CDR3 totals 10 residues. Written as DNA, the CDR3 is TGTGCCAGCAGCAGAAACACCATATATTTT. This encodes CASSRNTIYF.

The sample holds one count of this clone. This rearrangement joins TRBV7-3 to TRBJ2-5; 10 bases agree with TRBD1. From germline, CDR1 is SGHTA and CDR2 FQGTGA. V was clipped by 5 bases and J by 4 bases; unmatched bases: 7. The CDR3 covers 15 residues. The chain's CDR3 is CASSPLGDRGETQYF. In DNA form, the CDR3 reads TGTGCCAGCAGCCCCCTAGGGGACAGGGGAGAGACCCAGTACTTC.

In this sample, this clone turned up a few times. The rearrangement joins TRBV25-1 to TRBJ2-7; a weak D match, TRBD1 (5 bases). The V end lost 6 bases, the J end lost 3 bases, and 9 bases lay between the germline ends. This CDR3 has 12 residues. From germline, CDR1 is MGHDK and CDR2 SYGVNS. This chain's CDR3 is CASRGPGYEQYF. CDR3 DNA sequence: TGTGCCAGCAGGGGGCCCGGCTACGAGCAGTACTTC.

The chain joins TRBV5-6 to TRBJ2-7, with a weak D call TRBD2 (5 bases). This CDR3 comprises 12 residues. Trimming removed 5 bases from V and 3 bases from J, with 9 bases in between. The germline V gene has CDR1 SGHDT and CDR2 YYEEEE. This chain's CDR3 is CASRLAGYEQYF. DNA of the CDR3: TGTGCCAGCAGACTCGCGGGCTACGAGCAGTACTTC.

The chain joins TRBV3-1 (or the pseudogene TRBV3-2) to TRBJ2-5; 10 nucleotides match TRBD2. Germline V CDR1 and CDR2: LGHDT, YNNKEL (reference sequence). J was trimmed by 5 bases and V by 4 bases; bases with no gene match: 10. This CDR3 is built from 16 residues. CDR3 amino acids: CASSRSFSGGRETQYF. The CDR3 DNA reads as TGTGCCAGCAGCCGATCTTTTAGCGGGGGGCGGGAGACCCAGTACTTC.

This chain uses TRBV10-3 with TRBJ2-7, with 8 bases matching TRBD2. Per germline, CDR1 ENHRY and CDR2 SYGVKD. V lost 4 bases to trimming and J lost 3 bases; unmatched junction nucleotides: 8. The CDR3 length is 15 residues. CDR3 loop: CAISVREGGYYEQYF. In DNA form, the CDR3 reads TGTGCCATCAGTGTTCGGGAGGGGGGGTACTACGAGCAGTACTTC.

Comments on this clone: Other DNA sequences in the sample encode the same CDR3. The chain combines TRBV14 with TRBJ2-2, with TRBD2 matching over 10 bases. Germline assignment: CDR1 SGHDN and CDR2 FVKESK. This CDR3 contains 16 residues. V shed 4 bases, J shed 0 bases, and the junction held 2 bases outside the gene matches. CDR3 sequence reads: CASSPLAGANTGELFF. Written as DNA, the CDR3 is TGTGCCAGCAGCCCTCTAGCGGGGGCGAACACCGGGGAGCTGTTTTTT.

V usage is TRBV19 and J usage is TRBJ1-5; 11 bases are a match to TRBD1. This CDR3 has 18 residues. From germline, CDR1 is LNHDA and CDR2 SQIVND (reference sequence). Unmatched junction bases numbered 13, after V lost 9 bases and J lost 0 bases. The DNA of the CDR3 is TGTGCCAGCACCCTCCGGGACAGGGGGATGGGTAGCAATCAGCCCCAGCATTTT. Translation: CASTLRDRGMGSNQPQHF.

The rearrangement links TRBV18 to TRBJ2-1; 10 bases match TRBD1. Germline CDR1 is KGHSH and CDR2 is LQKENI. CDR3 length: 14 residues. V lost 6 bases and J lost 5; bases outside the gene matches: 4. CDR3 region: CASSRQGADNEQFF. For the CDR3, the DNA is TGTGCCAGCTCTCGACAGGGGGCGGACAATGAGCAGTTCTTC. The entire variable domain, with the rest obtained from reference TRBV18 and TRBJ2-1, is as follows: NAGVMQNPRHLVRRRGQEARLRCSPMKGHSHVYWYRQLPEEGLKFMVYLQKENIIDESGMPKERFSAEFPKEGPSILRIQQVVRGDSAAYFCASSRQGADNEQFFGPGTRLTVL.